This T cell receptor (beta chain) was recovered during a study of T-cell reconstitution after alpha-beta-depleted transplantation in children. Germline assignment: CDR1 MGHDK and CDR2 SYGVNS. Deletions cut 7 bases from V and 3 bases from J, with 13 bases between. The CDR3 covers 14 residues. Unique molecular identifiers tagged the TCRbeta library. TCRdb recomputed calls from the PCR reads with MiXCR, one row per CDR3 protein. Found here are over 400,000 distinct CDR3 sequences, about 12% of them singletons; the top ten hold about 5.6%. This chain uses TRBV25-1 with TRBJ2-4; D tentatively reads TRBD1 or TRBD2 (6 bases each). Sequenced here: PBMCs from the stem cell graft donor, sampled from the stem cell graft. This TCR came from a human donor who donated a stem cell graft to a child with combined immunodeficiency. Written as DNA, the CDR3 is TGTGCCAGCACCCCGAGGGGGGTCAAAAACATTCAGTACTTC. This encodes CASTPRGVKNIQYF.